This T cell receptor beta chain was obtained from a study of blood T cell repertoires in COVID-19. Overall study context: Italy, Spain and the United States were the sources of the convalescent and acute COVID-19 samples. T cells, B-cell-depleted T cells, or PBMCs provided the cDNA or gDNA that served as material.

V shed 0 bases and J shed 3 bases, with 6 bases lying between them. CDR1 and CDR2 from the germline V gene are WSHSY and SAAADI. The CDR3 sequence is 14 residues long. This clone was found a few times. This same CDR3 is encoded by further DNA sequences in the sample. Per the original data handling: For nucleated cells, counts were estimated from reference gene primer amplification. The protocol was immunoSEQ multiplex PCR, while the TCRdb copy is restricted to in-frame clones and leaves out a portion. V and J calls and clone size are copied from that table; D and trimming were computed from the DNA. Of some 23,000 clones in the sample, around nine tenths are singletons; the top ten hold roughly 8.6%.

The origin of this receptor is a human donor with active COVID-19. The donor label of this sample is uncertain. The chain carries TRBV10-2 and TRBJ1-5; D is ambiguous. Sequenced: peripheral blood. Here the CDR3 reads CASSESGTNQPQHF. The DNA of the CDR3 is TGCGCCAGCAGTGAGTCTGGCACCAATCAGCCCCAGCATTTT.